This paragraph covers one T cell receptor (beta chain) sequence. The PCR ran on 60 Vbeta and 13 Jbeta primers. Data came from immunoSEQ multiplex PCR; TCRdb stores just in-frame clones and leaves some out. The sample consists of about 140,000 clones, 70% to 90% of them appearing once. Germline CDR1 is SGHDN and CDR2 is FVKESK. V trimming: 0 bases; J trimming: 3 bases; junction bases outside the gene matches: 8. The CDR3 covers 18 residues. This entry is derived from a study of cytomegalovirus exposure and HLA in healthy donors. The V gene is TRBV14, the J gene TRBJ2-7; TRBD2 matches 13 bases. The sample was PBMCs. This receptor was identified in a man aged 45-65 years in good health and CMV-seronegative. The CDR3 DNA sequence: TGTGCCAGCAGCCAAGACCTTTGGACTAGCGGGAGTCGCTACGAGCAGTACTTC. It specifies CASSQDLWTSGSRYEQYF. The complete variable domain, with remaining parts taken from reference TRBV14 and TRBJ2-7, reads EAGVTQFPSHSVIEKGQTVTLRCDPISGHDNLYWYRRVMGKEIKFLLHFVKESKQDESGMPNNRFLAERTGGTYSTLKVQPAELEDSGVYFCASSQDLWTSGSRYEQYFGPGTRLTVT.